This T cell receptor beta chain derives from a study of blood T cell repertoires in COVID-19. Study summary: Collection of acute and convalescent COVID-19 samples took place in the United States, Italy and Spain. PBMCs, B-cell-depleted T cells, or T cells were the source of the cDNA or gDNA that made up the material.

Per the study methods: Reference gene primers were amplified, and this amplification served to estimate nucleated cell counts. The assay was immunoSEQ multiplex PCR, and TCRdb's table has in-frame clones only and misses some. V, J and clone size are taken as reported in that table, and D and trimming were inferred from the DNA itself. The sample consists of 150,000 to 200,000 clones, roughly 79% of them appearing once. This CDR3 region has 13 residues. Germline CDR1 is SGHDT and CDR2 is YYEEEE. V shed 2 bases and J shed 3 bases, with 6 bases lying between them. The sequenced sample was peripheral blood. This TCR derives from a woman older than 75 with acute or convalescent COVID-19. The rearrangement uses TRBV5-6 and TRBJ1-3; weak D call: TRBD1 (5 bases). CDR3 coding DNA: TGTGCCAGCAGCTTCAGGGTTGGAAACACCATATATTTT. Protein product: CASSFRVGNTIYF.